The T cell receptor (beta chain) under discussion was sequenced for a study of cytomegalovirus exposure and HLA in healthy donors. Study details: Among the approximately 400 genotyped donors, approximately 81% were placed in the Caucasian-associated ancestry cluster.

The PCR contained 60 Vbeta and 13 Jbeta primers. The assay was immunoSEQ multiplex PCR, and TCRdb's table has in-frame clones only and misses some. This sample has hundreds of thousands of clones, with 60% to 85% found just once. Trimming cost V 3 bases and J 7 bases; bases outside gene matches: 6. Germline loops: CDR1 LGHNA, CDR2 YNFKEQ. The CDR3 has 15 residues. Overall study findings and caveats: Of the V segments, some could not be distinguished, including TRBV6-2 and TRBV6-3, and were excluded. Most subjects' HLA-A and HLA-B alleles were reportedly predicted from TCR beta sequences.

A note on this clone: The target antigen is unknown.

The rearrangement uses TRBV4-2 and TRBJ2-7; 13 bases are shared with TRBD2. This clonotype was obtained from a man between 35 and 55 years old in good health and CMV-seronegative. Sequencing input: PBMCs. The CDR3 DNA is TGTGCCAGCAGCCATGAACTAGCGGGAGGGGGAGAGCAGTACTTC. Residues: CASSHELAGGGEQYF.